Shown below are 30 T cell receptor beta chains from a single sample sequenced in a study of blood T cell repertoires in COVID-19. Data came from immunoSEQ multiplex PCR; TCRdb stores just in-frame clones and leaves some out. Among approximately 90,000 clones listed, 90% were seen once. The sample consisted of peripheral blood. These TCRs come from a man aged 55 to 70 with acute or convalescent COVID-19.

Of note for this clone: Other nucleotide sequences from this sample produce the same CDR3. The rearrangement links TRBV7-9 to TRBJ1-6; weak D call: TRBD1 (5 bases). V was clipped by 1 base and J by 8 bases, with 6 bases between them. In germline, CDR1 is SEHNR, CDR2 FQNEAQ (reference sequence). The CDR3 has 13 residues. CDR3 sequence: CASSLEGDSPLHF. In DNA, the CDR3 is TGTGCCAGCAGCTTAGAAGGGGATTCACCCCTCCACTTT.

The chain recombines TRBV6-5 with TRBJ1-6; TRBD1 agrees at 8 bases. V was clipped by 6 bases and J by 7 bases; unmatched bases: 8. The CDR3 has 15 amino acids. Germline V gives CDR1 MNHEY, CDR2 SVGAGI. CDR3 loop: CASRPDRGENSPLHF. The CDR3 coding sequence is TGTGCCAGCAGGCCCGACAGGGGCGAGAATTCACCCCTCCACTTT.

The table lists this clone with a few counts. This sequence joins TRBV25-1 and TRBJ1-1, with 8 bases identical to TRBD1. Trimming at V came to 4 bases and at J to 6 bases, leaving 10 bases not matched to a gene. CDR3 size: 15 residues. From germline, CDR1 is MGHDK and CDR2 SYGVNS. The CDR3 DNA follows: TGTGCCAGCAGTGTAGGACAGGGAGGAATCGCTGAAGCTTTCTTT. Its translation is CASSVGQGGIAEAFF.

This chain connects TRBV18 to TRBJ2-2; 7 nucleotides line up with TRBD1. CDR3 length equals 14 residues. J gave up 3 bases and V 4 bases, and 2 bases lay outside the gene matches. CDR1 is KGHSH, CDR2 LQKENI, per germline. The CDR3 DNA reads as TGTGCCAGCTCACAGGGACAGTACACCGGGGAGCTGTTTTTT. Translation gives CASSQGQYTGELFF.

This chain links TRBV24-1 with TRBJ1-2, with TRBD1 matching 7 bases. Looked up from germline, CDR1 is KGHDR and CDR2 is SFDVKD. Trimming took 0 bases from V and 4 from J; bases not matched to a gene: 10. The CDR3 has 17 residues. The CDR3 loop is CATSDLGPLQGIYGYTF. The CDR3 DNA follows: TGTGCCACCAGTGATTTGGGGCCCTTACAGGGGATCTATGGCTACACCTTC.

Only a few counts were recorded for this clone. The chain uses TRBV5-4 and TRBJ1-2, with 7 bases that match TRBD1. CDR3 length: 16 residues. The trim removed 4 bases at V and 7 bases at J, leaving 16 bases unmatched. The germline V gene encodes CDR1 SGHNT and CDR2 YYREEE (reference sequence). CDR3 DNA: TGTGCCAGCAGCCCATATAACGACGGACAGGCGCGTGGCTACACCTTC. Its protein is CASSPYNDGQARGYTF.

The chain couples TRBV7-8 to TRBJ2-2; TRBD2 agrees at 8 bases. J lost 3 bases, V lost 3 bases, and 18 bases had no gene match. The CDR3 contains 20 residues. Germline CDR1 reads SGHVS; CDR2 reads FQNEAQ. The CDR3 sequence: CASSFKTSEGSSGYTGELFF. In DNA, the CDR3 is TGTGCCAGCAGCTTTAAGACGTCCGAGGGGTCTAGCGGGTACACCGGGGAGCTGTTTTTT.

This chain connects TRBV7-2 to TRBJ2-2; 14 nucleotides align to TRBD2. CDR3 length: 18 amino acids. Germline assignment: CDR1 SGHTA and CDR2 FQGNSA. V lost 5 bases, J lost 2 bases, and 7 bases stayed unmatched. CDR3: CASSPRTSGGRNTGELFF. CDR3 sequence (DNA): TGTGCCAGCAGCCCAAGGACTAGCGGGGGGCGAAACACCGGGGAGCTGTTTTTT.

This rearrangement joins TRBV5-1 to TRBJ1-2; tentative D call: TRBD1 (6 bases). The CDR3 contains 13 residues. Germline CDR1 reads SGHRS; CDR2 reads YFSETQ. Trimming took 7 bases from V and 4 from J, leaving 14 bases between them. CDR3 nucleotides: TGCGCCAGCCGTGAGGGGGAGAGCTATGGCTACACCTTC. This sequence encodes CASREGESYGYTF.

V and J are TRBV6-5 and TRBJ1-2; D gene uncertain. The V end was cut by 6 bases, the J end by 4 bases, with 12 bases between. The CDR3 is 13 residues long. From germline, CDR1 is MNHEY and CDR2 SVGAGI. CDR3 sequence (DNA): TGTGCCAGCAGCAACTCGAGGGCCTATGGCTACACCTTC. It translates to CASSNSRAYGYTF.

V usage is TRBV7-9 and J usage is TRBJ1-2, with D hard to call. CDR1 is SEHNR, CDR2 FQNEAQ, per germline (reference sequence). V lost 5 bases and J lost 7, with 14 bases in between. The CDR3 sequence is 13 residues long. CDR3: CASSESGRAGYTF. CDR3 nucleotide sequence: TGTGCCAGCAGCGAGAGCGGACGGGCTGGCTACACCTTC.

The chain is built from TRBV2 and TRBJ1-2; possibly TRBD1 for D (6 bases). Germline assignment: CDR1 SNHLY and CDR2 FYNNEI. This CDR3 is 13 amino acids long. Trimming removed 6 bases from V and 5 bases from J, with 13 bases in between. CDR3 residues: CASSGQFRYGYTF. CDR3 sequence (DNA): TGTGCCAGCAGCGGACAGTTCCGGTATGGCTACACCTTC.

The chain has TRBV7-2 and TRBJ1-5; D is unclear. This CDR3 has 13 amino acids. V shed 2 bases and J shed 7 bases, with 9 bases lying between them. CDR1 and CDR2 (germline): SGHTA, FQGNSA. In nucleotides, the CDR3 is TGTGCCAGCAGCTTAACAGCCGTACAGCCCCAGCATTTT. Translated: CASSLTAVQPQHF.

Here the CDR3 DNA reads TGTGCCAGCAGTTTTCCGACAGGGAAGGATGGCTACACCTTC. It translates to CASSFPTGKDGYTF. The chain recombines TRBV6-6 with TRBJ1-2, with 7 positions matching TRBD1. This CDR3 comprises 14 residues. Losses at the gene ends were 4 bases for V and 6 bases for J; bases not matched to a gene: 8. Germline-derived CDR1 and CDR2 are MNHNY and SVGAGI (reference sequence).

The V and J genes are TRBV2 and TRBJ2-1; 9 nucleotides match TRBD2. There are 15 residues in the CDR3. The germline V gene has CDR1 SNHLY and CDR2 FYNNEI. The ends lost 8 bases at V and 3 bases at J; junction bases unmatched: 8. The CDR3 nucleotides read TGTGCCAGCGGACGACTAGCGGCCATCTACAATGAGCAGTTCTTC. It is translated as CASGRLAAIYNEQFF.

This clone appeared a single time. The chain employs TRBV2 and TRBJ1-5, with D hard to call. This CDR3 has 16 residues. CDR1 SNHLY and CDR2 FYNNEI come from the germline V gene. The ends were cut back, 4 bases at V and 1 base at J, with 14 bases in the middle. CDR3 DNA sequence: TGTGCCAGCAGTGGGGGAGCAGACAACAGCAATCAGCCCCAGCATTTT. Protein product: CASSGGADNSNQPQHF.

This chain connects TRBV3-1 (or the pseudogene TRBV3-2) to TRBJ1-2; D might be TRBD1 (5 bases). V was shortened by 1 base and J by 6 bases, with 15 bases between the two germline ends. The CDR3 has 15 residues. Germline CDR1 LGHDT, CDR2 YNNKEL (reference sequence). In DNA, the CDR3 is TGTGCCAGCAGCCAAGTAAGACAGCAAAAAAATGGCTACACCTTC. Its protein is CASSQVRQQKNGYTF.

In this sample, this clone turned up once. The V and J genes are TRBV5-1 and TRBJ1-1, with 10 bases matching TRBD1. Germline V CDR1 and CDR2: SGHRS, YFSETQ. Trimming at V came to 6 bases and at J to 1 base, leaving 3 bases not matched to a gene. The CDR3 length is 14 residues. The CDR3 spells CASIGDRGNTEAFF. Here the CDR3 DNA reads TGCGCCAGCATCGGGGACAGGGGGAACACTGAAGCTTTCTTT.

The V gene is TRBV7-7, the J gene TRBJ2-1; D may be TRBD2 (6 bases). CDR3 size: 15 residues. Germline CDR1 and CDR2: SSHAT and FNYEAQ (reference sequence). V dropped 1 base and J dropped 8 bases, with 15 bases sitting between them. The CDR3 region is CASSLEGLPSDEQFF. The CDR3 DNA follows: TGTGCCAGCAGCTTAGAAGGTCTTCCTAGCGATGAGCAGTTCTTC.

This clone was seen a single time. This chain links TRBV7-7 with TRBJ1-3; a possible D gene is TRBD1 (5 bases). The CDR3 has 15 residues. Germline V lookup: CDR1 SSHAT, CDR2 FNYEAQ (reference sequence). V lost 1 base and J 5 bases, leaving 12 bases between the germline ends. CDR3 bases: TGTGCCAGCAGCTTAGGGGACTCTCAACGAAACACCATATATTTT. This translates into CASSLGDSQRNTIYF.

The rearrangement links TRBV5-6 to TRBJ1-1; 7 bases map to TRBD1. Germline V gives CDR1 SGHDT, CDR2 YYEEEE. There are 18 residues in the CDR3. With V trimmed by 1 base and J by 1 base, 13 bases remained unmatched. The CDR3 spells CASSLLGQGTVKNTEAFF. In DNA form, the CDR3 reads TGTGCCAGCAGCTTGTTGGGGCAGGGGACAGTGAAGAACACTGAAGCTTTCTTT.

The chain recombines TRBV19 with TRBJ1-2; D is perhaps TRBD1 (5 bases). Trimming cost V 3 bases and J 5 bases, with 16 bases left between them. CDR3 size: 15 residues. Germline V lookup: CDR1 LNHDA, CDR2 SQIVND (reference sequence). In DNA form, the CDR3 reads TGTGCCAGTAGTATGGGGGGACCGCCGGGGTATGGCTACACCTTC. Translation gives CASSMGGPPGYGYTF.

Comments on this clone: One junction end disagrees with the germline gene, perhaps due to a read error. V gene TRBV14 combines with J gene TRBJ1-4, with 8 positions matching TRBD1. Germline-derived CDR1 and CDR2 are SGHDN and FVKESK. The CDR3 has 13 amino acids. CDR3 residues: CASSQDPGTGPRF. The DNA of the CDR3 is TGTGCCAGCAGCCAAGATCCCGGGACAGGACCCCGCTTT.

This clone was counted a single time. This sequence joins TRBV21-1 and TRBJ2-7; no check of the table's D call, TRBD2, against the DNA was made. TRBV21-1 is a pseudogene. The CDR3 covers 17 residues. The CDR3 protein is CASSKGEGSLGTHEQYF. The CDR3 DNA sequence: TGTGCCAGCAGCAAAGGGGAGGGTTCGTTAGGGACCCACGAGCAGTACTTC.

The chain is built from TRBV3-1 (or the pseudogene TRBV3-2) and TRBJ1-5, with unresolved D. Per the germline V gene, CDR1 is LGHDT and CDR2 is YNNKEL (reference sequence). V was trimmed by 1 base and J by 0 bases, leaving 7 bases between them. The CDR3 length is 15 residues. This CDR3 reads CASSQGPDSNQPQHF. Here the CDR3 DNA reads TGTGCCAGCAGCCAAGGGCCAGATAGCAATCAGCCCCAGCATTTT.

The chain has TRBV15 and TRBJ2-5; 10 positions match TRBD2. The germline CDR1 and CDR2 sequences are LNHNV and YYDKDF (reference sequence). This CDR3 comprises 15 residues. With 1 base clipped from V and 5 bases from J, the junction kept 4 bases outside the gene matches. As DNA, the CDR3 is TGTGCCACCAGCAGAGCTAGCGGGGGCCGTGAGACCCAGTACTTC. Translation gives CATSRASGGRETQYF.

The gene calls are TRBV6-5 and TRBJ1-2; D is uncertain. Deletions cut 5 bases from V and 3 bases from J, with 10 bases between. This CDR3 is built from 13 residues. Germline assignment: CDR1 MNHEY and CDR2 SVGAGI. The CDR3 nucleotides read TGTGCCAGCAGTCCGGGTTTGGACTATGGCTACACCTTC. Protein product: CASSPGLDYGYTF.

V is TRBV12-3 or TRBV12-4 and J is TRBJ1-1, with D unresolved. Trimming removed 6 bases from V and 8 bases from J, with 13 bases in between. The CDR3 is made up of 12 amino acids. CDR3 coding DNA: TGTGCCAGCAGCCCTGGCCTTCGAGAAGCTTTCTTT. Residues: CASSPGLREAFF.

This rearrangement joins TRBV27 to TRBJ1-4; D is uncertain. The CDR3 spans 13 residues. Germline values: CDR1 MNHEY, CDR2 SMNVEV (reference sequence). V lost 3 bases to trimming and J lost 7 bases, with 9 bases between them. The CDR3 DNA is TGTGCCAGCAGTTTTAACCGGGGTGAAAAACTGTTTTTT. Translated, it gives CASSFNRGEKLFF.

This rearrangement joins TRBV18 to TRBJ1-1; no clear D. This CDR3 is built from 15 residues. Trimming removed 0 bases from V and 1 base from J, with 9 bases in between. Germline V gene data show CDR1 as KGHSH and CDR2 as LQKENI. The CDR3 DNA follows: TGTGCCAGCTCACCACCGGCCCGAAAGAACACTGAAGCTTTCTTT. This translates into CASSPPARKNTEAFF.